These T cell receptor beta chains were read from a single sample in a study of blood T cell repertoires in COVID-19. Data came from immunoSEQ multiplex PCR; TCRdb stores just in-frame clones and leaves some out. The table lists tens of thousands of clones, about 70% of them singletons, with approximately 23% in the top ten. Sample: peripheral blood. These receptors came from a woman aged 60-75 years in a cohort sampled during active or convalescent COVID-19. Both conserved end residues are part of each CDR3. The D gene is left open where the match is weak. Size tells how often a clone was seen (once, few, many) or the class of an expanded clone, and some rows leave it out.

J gene: TRBJ2-3
clone size: -
CDR3 length: 17
V gene: TRBV5-4
D gene: TRBD2
CDR3 DNA: TGTGCCAGCAGCCACGGGACTAGCGGGGGGGCGGGAGATACGCAGTATTTT
CDR3 protein: CASSHGTSGGAGDTQYF

J gene: TRBJ1-5
clone size: -
CDR3 length: 15
V gene: TRBV10-2
D gene: -
CDR3 DNA: TGCGCCAGCAGGGGGGGTTCGGCCAACAATCAGCCCCAGCATTTT
CDR3 protein: CASRGGSANNQPQHF

J gene: TRBJ2-5
clone size: once
CDR3 length: 15
V gene: TRBV5-4
D gene: TRBD2
CDR3 DNA: TGTGCCAGCAGCTCCGGGGGGGCGGTCTCGAAGACCCAGTACTTC
CDR3 protein: CASSSGGAVSKTQYF

J gene: TRBJ2-2
clone size: -
CDR3 length: 15
V gene: TRBV19
D gene: TRBD1
CDR3 DNA: TGTGCCAGTACCCAGCTCGGGACAGGGGTCGGGGAGCTGTTTTTT
CDR3 protein: CASTQLGTGVGELFF

J gene: TRBJ1-1
clone size: few
CDR3 length: 15
V gene: TRBV15
D gene: -
CDR3 DNA: TGTGCCACCAGCAGGACAAGGTTTGGGGCAGATGAAGCTTTCTTT
CDR3 protein: CATSRTRFGADEAFF

J gene: TRBJ1-5
clone size: -
CDR3 length: 15
V gene: TRBV10-2
D gene: TRBD1
CDR3 DNA: TGCGCCAGCAGTGAAACGACAGGGCCCAATCAGCCCCAGCATTTT
CDR3 protein: CASSETTGPNQPQHF

J gene: TRBJ2-3
clone size: few
CDR3 length: 15
V gene: TRBV28
D gene: -
CDR3 DNA: TGTGCCAGCAGTTCCTCTGGCGACAGGCAAGATACGCAGTATTTT
CDR3 protein: CASSSSGDRQDTQYF

J gene: TRBJ2-7
clone size: -
CDR3 length: 13
V gene: TRBV18
D gene: TRBD1
CDR3 DNA: TGTGCCAGCTCACTCGACAGGGTCTACGAGCAGTACTTC
CDR3 protein: CASSLDRVYEQYF

J gene: TRBJ1-5
clone size: -
CDR3 length: 15
V gene: TRBV5-5
D gene: TRBD1
CDR3 DNA: TGTGCCAGCAGCCCAGACAGGGGGGAAGGCCAGCCCCAGCATTTT
CDR3 protein: CASSPDRGEGQPQHF

J gene: TRBJ1-1
clone size: -
CDR3 length: 14
V gene: TRBV4-1
D gene: -
CDR3 DNA: TGCGCCAGCAGCCAAGGGGGGGGTGATTCTCGAGCTTTCTTT
CDR3 protein: CASSQGGGDSRAFF

J gene: TRBJ1-6
clone size: -
CDR3 length: 14
V gene: TRBV3-1/TRBV3-2
D gene: -
CDR3 DNA: TGTGCCAGCAGCCAGGGAGTATACGATTCACCCCTCCACTTT
CDR3 protein: CASSQGVYDSPLHF

J gene: TRBJ1-1
clone size: -
CDR3 length: 13
V gene: TRBV19
D gene: -
CDR3 DNA: TGTGCCAGTAGTCTCAGTTCAGGGCGGCGGGCTTTCTTT
CDR3 protein: CASSLSSGRRAFF

J gene: TRBJ1-6
clone size: -
CDR3 length: 15
V gene: TRBV4-3
D gene: -
CDR3 DNA: TGCGCCAGCAGCCAAGAGGGTCAGGGGAATTCACCCCTCCACTTT
CDR3 protein: CASSQEGQGNSPLHF

J gene: TRBJ1-4
clone size: once
CDR3 length: 14
V gene: TRBV28
D gene: -
CDR3 DNA: TGTGCCAGCAGTGCGGGTGGTGGGGGCGAAAAACTGTTTTTT
CDR3 protein: CASSAGGGGEKLFF

J gene: TRBJ2-2
clone size: -
CDR3 length: 15
V gene: TRBV7-9
D gene: TRBD1
CDR3 DNA: TGTGCCAGCAGCTTATTTCAGGGGGCAATTGTGGAGCTGTTTTTT
CDR3 protein: CASSLFQGAIVELFF

J gene: TRBJ2-3
clone size: -
CDR3 length: 12
V gene: TRBV19
D gene: -
CDR3 DNA: TGTGCCAGTAGTACCAGAACAGATACGCAGTATTTT
CDR3 protein: CASSTRTDTQYF

J gene: TRBJ2-2
clone size: once
CDR3 length: 13
V gene: TRBV6-6
D gene: TRBD2
CDR3 DNA: TGTGCCAGCAAAGCGGGGGACACCGGGGAGCTGTTTTTT
CDR3 protein: CASKAGDTGELFF

J gene: TRBJ1-2
clone size: -
CDR3 length: 16
V gene: TRBV5-1
D gene: TRBD1
CDR3 DNA: TGCGCCAGCAGCTCCCAATCGGGACAGGCAAACTATGGCTACACCTTC
CDR3 protein: CASSSQSGQANYGYTF

J gene: TRBJ2-3
clone size: -
CDR3 length: 14
V gene: TRBV4-1
D gene: TRBD1
CDR3 DNA: TGCGCCAGCAGCTCGGGACAGGGCACAGATACGCAGTATTTT
CDR3 protein: CASSSGQGTDTQYF

J gene: TRBJ1-3
clone size: -
CDR3 length: 14
V gene: TRBV10-3
D gene: -
CDR3 DNA: TGTGCCATCAGAGGCGCAGGGACTGGAAACACCATATATTTT
CDR3 protein: CAIRGAGTGNTIYF

J gene: TRBJ2-4
clone size: -
CDR3 length: 12
V gene: TRBV12-3/TRBV12-4
D gene: -
CDR3 DNA: TGTGCCAGCAGTGGACAAAGGAACATTCAGTACTTC
CDR3 protein: CASSGQRNIQYF

J gene: TRBJ2-1
clone size: -
CDR3 length: 17
V gene: TRBV27
D gene: -
CDR3 DNA: TGTGCCAGCAGTCCCCCATCTCTTCTACGGGGGTACAATGAGCAGTTCTTC
CDR3 protein: CASSPPSLLRGYNEQFF

J gene: TRBJ1-6
clone size: -
CDR3 length: 17
V gene: TRBV21-1
D gene: -
CDR3 DNA: TGTGCCAGCAGCAAAGGGGGACTGAACAGCTATAATTCACCCCTCCACTTT
CDR3 protein: CASSKGGLNSYNSPLHF

J gene: TRBJ1-3
clone size: -
CDR3 length: 14
V gene: TRBV15
D gene: -
CDR3 DNA: TGTGCCACCAGCAGAGATCCTGGCGGAAACACCATATATTTT
CDR3 protein: CATSRDPGGNTIYF

J gene: TRBJ1-2
clone size: -
CDR3 length: 16
V gene: TRBV27
D gene: TRBD1
CDR3 DNA: TGTGCCAGCATTCCCTCGTACAGGGGGCTTGGCTATGGCTACACCTTC
CDR3 protein: CASIPSYRGLGYGYTF

J gene: TRBJ1-6
clone size: -
CDR3 length: 19
V gene: TRBV10-3
D gene: -
CDR3 DNA: TGTGCCATCAGTGAGCCAGGGGCGAACTTCGGCTCCTATAATTCACCCCTCCACTTT
CDR3 protein: CAISEPGANFGSYNSPLHF

J gene: TRBJ1-1
clone size: -
CDR3 length: 15
V gene: TRBV27
D gene: -
CDR3 DNA: TGTGCCAGCAGGGCGGCACGCTGGATGAGCACTGAAGCTTTCTTT
CDR3 protein: CASRAARWMSTEAFF

J gene: TRBJ2-2
clone size: -
CDR3 length: 17
V gene: TRBV7-9
D gene: -
CDR3 DNA: TGTGCCAGCAGCTTAGCGATCGGGGGATTAAACACCGGGGAGCTGTTTTTT
CDR3 protein: CASSLAIGGLNTGELFF

J gene: TRBJ1-4
clone size: -
CDR3 length: 13
V gene: TRBV5-6
D gene: -
CDR3 DNA: TGTGCCAGCAGCCCGGGGTGGGGTGAAAAACTGTTTTTT
CDR3 protein: CASSPGWGEKLFF

J gene: TRBJ1-5
clone size: -
CDR3 length: 13
V gene: TRBV6-1
D gene: -
CDR3 DNA: TGTGCCAGCAGTGACGACAGGAGTCAGCCCCAGCATTTT
CDR3 protein: CASSDDRSQPQHF

J gene: TRBJ1-3
clone size: -
CDR3 length: 14
V gene: TRBV21-1
D gene: -
CDR3 DNA: TGTGCCAGCAGCAAGGGACAGGGGGGAAACACCATATATTTT
CDR3 protein: CASSKGQGGNTIYF

J gene: TRBJ2-5
clone size: -
CDR3 length: 15
V gene: TRBV9
D gene: TRBD2
CDR3 DNA: TGTGCCAGCAGCCCCCAGACCGGGGGGTATGAGACCCAGTACTTC
CDR3 protein: CASSPQTGGYETQYF

J gene: TRBJ2-5
clone size: -
CDR3 length: 14
V gene: TRBV6-6
D gene: TRBD1
CDR3 DNA: TGTGCCAGCAGTTATAACAGGGGGCCAGAGACCCAGTACTTC
CDR3 protein: CASSYNRGPETQYF

J gene: TRBJ2-7
clone size: -
CDR3 length: 12
V gene: TRBV29-1
D gene: TRBD1
CDR3 DNA: TGCAGCGTGACAGGGAACGAATACGAGCAGTACTTC
CDR3 protein: CSVTGNEYEQYF

J gene: TRBJ1-6
clone size: -
CDR3 length: 15
V gene: TRBV18
D gene: -
CDR3 DNA: TGTGCCAGCTCACCCCCACAGGACCTTAATTCACCCCTCCACTTT
CDR3 protein: CASSPPQDLNSPLHF

J gene: TRBJ2-3
clone size: -
CDR3 length: 23
V gene: TRBV19
D gene: -
CDR3 DNA: TGTGCCAGTAGTATAGTGTCCCTCGGTCTGGCTCTCAACACAGGGCACCGCACAGATACGCAGTATTTT
CDR3 protein: CASSIVSLGLALNTGHRTDTQYF

J gene: TRBJ2-7
clone size: -
CDR3 length: 13
V gene: TRBV7-2
D gene: TRBD1
CDR3 DNA: TGTGCCAGCAGCTTAGGGCGCAGGGGGGAGCAGTACTTC
CDR3 protein: CASSLGRRGEQYF

J gene: TRBJ2-2
clone size: -
CDR3 length: 13
V gene: TRBV27
D gene: -
CDR3 DNA: TGTGCCAGCAGTTACATGGCAATCGGGGAGCTGTTTTTT
CDR3 protein: CASSYMAIGELFF

J gene: TRBJ1-2
clone size: -
CDR3 length: 17
V gene: TRBV5-4
D gene: TRBD1
CDR3 DNA: TGTGCCAGCAGCTTGGCGCGGCGGGGACAGGGGTCATATGGCTACACCTTC
CDR3 protein: CASSLARRGQGSYGYTF

J gene: TRBJ2-7
clone size: -
CDR3 length: 16
V gene: TRBV5-6
D gene: TRBD1
CDR3 DNA: TGTGCCAGCAGCAACCGGGACAGGCCATTGACCTACGAGCAGTACTTC
CDR3 protein: CASSNRDRPLTYEQYF

J gene: TRBJ2-5
clone size: -
CDR3 length: 15
V gene: TRBV7-2
D gene: TRBD2
CDR3 DNA: TGTGCCAGCAGTCGGGGGGGGCGGGCACAAGAGACCCAGTACTTC
CDR3 protein: CASSRGGRAQETQYF

J gene: TRBJ2-7
clone size: -
CDR3 length: 15
V gene: TRBV6-5
D gene: TRBD1
CDR3 DNA: TGTGCCAGCAGTTACGATCCGGGACAGGGCTACGAGCAGTACTTC
CDR3 protein: CASSYDPGQGYEQYF

J gene: TRBJ2-3
clone size: -
CDR3 length: 15
V gene: TRBV27
D gene: -
CDR3 DNA: TGTGCCAGCAGTTTAATTGGGGGGTGGACAGATACGCAGTATTTT
CDR3 protein: CASSLIGGWTDTQYF

J gene: TRBJ2-4
clone size: -
CDR3 length: 16
V gene: TRBV11-2
D gene: TRBD1
CDR3 DNA: TGTGCCAGCAGCCATACCGACAGGGTTTATAGAAACATTCAGTACTTC
CDR3 protein: CASSHTDRVYRNIQYF

J gene: TRBJ2-3
clone size: once
CDR3 length: 17
V gene: TRBV19
D gene: -
CDR3 DNA: TGTGCCAGTAGTAGAGGAAGTGGAGGGATGGACACAGATACGCAGTATTTT
CDR3 protein: CASSRGSGGMDTDTQYF

J gene: TRBJ2-6
clone size: -
CDR3 length: 18
V gene: TRBV28
D gene: -
CDR3 DNA: TGTGCCAGCCAGGGGATCGACGGACGCGTCTCTGGGGCCAACGTCCTGACTTTC
CDR3 protein: CASQGIDGRVSGANVLTF

J gene: TRBJ1-2
clone size: -
CDR3 length: 15
V gene: TRBV19
D gene: -
CDR3 DNA: TGTGCCAGTAGTATCCCCGACGGGATTAACTATGGCTACACCTTC
CDR3 protein: CASSIPDGINYGYTF

J gene: TRBJ1-5
clone size: -
CDR3 length: 14
V gene: TRBV3-1/TRBV3-2
D gene: -
CDR3 DNA: TGTGCCAGCAGCCAGGGACATAGCAATCAGCCCCAGCATTTT
CDR3 protein: CASSQGHSNQPQHF

J gene: TRBJ2-5
clone size: -
CDR3 length: 14
V gene: TRBV19
D gene: -
CDR3 DNA: TGTGCCAGTAGTACCCAGGGTCTCCAAGAGACCCAGTACTTC
CDR3 protein: CASSTQGLQETQYF

J gene: TRBJ1-3
clone size: -
CDR3 length: 14
V gene: TRBV28
D gene: -
CDR3 DNA: TGTGCCAGCAGTTTAAGCCTGCTTGGAAACACCATATATTTT
CDR3 protein: CASSLSLLGNTIYF

J gene: TRBJ2-7
clone size: once
CDR3 length: 14
V gene: TRBV4-3
D gene: -
CDR3 DNA: TGCGCCAGCAGCCAAGATTTGCCAGCCTACGAGCAGTACTTC
CDR3 protein: CASSQDLPAYEQYF

J gene: TRBJ1-5
clone size: -
CDR3 length: 16
V gene: TRBV6-1
D gene: -
CDR3 DNA: TGTGCCAGCAGTGGAGGGCGGGGACGGAGCAATCAGCCCCAGCATTTT
CDR3 protein: CASSGGRGRSNQPQHF

J gene: TRBJ1-1
clone size: -
CDR3 length: 15
V gene: TRBV21-1
D gene: -
CDR3 DNA: TGTGCCAGCAGCGTAACCGGGACAGGGAACACTGAAGCTTTCTTT
CDR3 protein: CASSVTGTGNTEAFF

J gene: TRBJ2-7
clone size: -
CDR3 length: 13
V gene: TRBV7-2
D gene: TRBD2
CDR3 DNA: TGTGCCACGGGGGGGGGCAGCTCCTACGAGCAGTACTTC
CDR3 protein: CATGGGSSYEQYF

J gene: TRBJ1-1
clone size: -
CDR3 length: 16
V gene: TRBV21-1
D gene: -
CDR3 DNA: TGTGCCAGCAGTCCTACAGGGAAGGGCGGCAACACTGAAGCTTTCTTT
CDR3 protein: CASSPTGKGGNTEAFF